This TCR beta chain was identified in a study of T cells after yellow fever vaccination. Background on the study: Those fractions that held only low numbers of cells were prepared using the SMART-Seq v4 Ultra Low Input RNA kit.

Overall study results and limits: Clonotype sharing between CD4 and CD8 compartments was small. Primary-vaccination clones mostly resurfaced post-booster (under 98% CD4, approximately 89% CD8).

The study made its TCR cDNA through 5'RACE template switching. That step introduced a universal primer site along with UMIs. MiXCR, run by TCRdb on the 5' RACE reads, gives a single entry per CDR3 protein. Of hundreds of thousands of distinct CDR3 sequences in the sample, around 12% are singletons; the top ten hold around 14%. This clonotype was seen a few times. The target antigen is unknown. This CDR3 is built from 16 residues. Per germline, CDR1 SGHTA and CDR2 FQGNSA. V was shortened by 5 bases and J by 2 bases, with 16 bases between the two germline ends. This receptor was obtained from a man aged 30-40 years who received the YFV17D yellow fever vaccine. The J gene is TRBJ1-5, the V gene TRBV7-2, with D possibly matching TRBD1 (5 bases). Source: PBMCs, taken on the day of the yellow fever booster vaccination. CDR3 in amino acids: CASSPGGGGGNQPQHF. The CDR3 DNA follows: TGTGCCAGCAGCCCAGGCGGCGGGGGTGGCAATCAGCCCCAGCATTTT.